Listed here is a single TCR beta chain. The antigen is unknown. The source of the sample is a study of identical twins. Findings and limits, study-wide: Insertions were fewer in abundant cord blood beta clonotypes, whereas memory repertoires showed none of this pattern.

In every case, the donor was a healthy Caucasian. A universal primer site was incorporated via template switching, and the cDNA contained unique molecular identifiers. TCRdb processed the 5' RACE reads anew with MiXCR; each CDR3 protein has one entry. The data show about 18,000 distinct CDR3 sequences, 55% to 75% seen once. V lost 4 bases and J 9 bases, leaving 13 bases between the germline ends. Looked up from germline, CDR1 is SQVTM and CDR2 is ANQGSEA. The CDR3 has 12 residues. What was sequenced was memory (CD45RO+) T cells sorted from blood. This rearrangement joins TRBV29-1 to TRBJ2-4; D gene unclear. This clonotype originated in a woman in her late teens or twenties in good health. This table probably holds off-target reads from a library built for another chain. Written as DNA, the CDR3 is TGCAGCGTTGGGGTCTACGACGGCATTCAGTACTTC. It is translated as CSVGVYDGIQYF.